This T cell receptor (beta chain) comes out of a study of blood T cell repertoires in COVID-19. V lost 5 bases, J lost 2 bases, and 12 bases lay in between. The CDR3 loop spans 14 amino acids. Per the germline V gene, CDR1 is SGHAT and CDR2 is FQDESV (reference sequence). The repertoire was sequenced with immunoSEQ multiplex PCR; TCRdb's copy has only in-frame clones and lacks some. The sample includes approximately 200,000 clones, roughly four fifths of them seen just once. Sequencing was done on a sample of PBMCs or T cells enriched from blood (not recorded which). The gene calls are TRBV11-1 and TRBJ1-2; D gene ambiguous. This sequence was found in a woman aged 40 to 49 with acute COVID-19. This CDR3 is CASSQAATNYGYTF. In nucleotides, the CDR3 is TGTGCCAGCAGCCAAGCGGCTACCAACTATGGCTACACCTTC.